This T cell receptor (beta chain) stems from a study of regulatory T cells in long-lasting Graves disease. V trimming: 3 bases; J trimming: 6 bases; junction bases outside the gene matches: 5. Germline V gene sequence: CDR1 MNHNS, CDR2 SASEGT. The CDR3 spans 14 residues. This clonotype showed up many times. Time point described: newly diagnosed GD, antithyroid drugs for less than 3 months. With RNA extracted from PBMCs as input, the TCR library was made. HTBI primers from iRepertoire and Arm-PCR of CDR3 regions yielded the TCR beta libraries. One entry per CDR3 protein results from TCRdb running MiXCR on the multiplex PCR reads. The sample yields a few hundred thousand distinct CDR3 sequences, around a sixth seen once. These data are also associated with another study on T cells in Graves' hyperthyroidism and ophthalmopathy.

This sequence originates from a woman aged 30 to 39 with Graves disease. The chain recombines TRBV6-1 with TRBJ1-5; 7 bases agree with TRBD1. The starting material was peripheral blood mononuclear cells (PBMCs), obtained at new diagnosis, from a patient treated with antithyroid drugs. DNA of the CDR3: TGTGCCAGCAGTGAGACGAGGGGGCTTCAGCCCCAGCATTTT. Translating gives CASSETRGLQPQHF.